A single sample gave rise to the 2 T cell receptor beta chains below, sequenced in a study of neurological immune-mediated disorders. In TCRdb, the 5' RACE reads were re-called with MiXCR into one record per CDR3 protein. The sample includes 11,000 to 15,000 distinct CDR3 sequences, under 15% seen only once; the top ten take roughly 41%. What was sequenced was CD8+ T cells from blood. The receptors come from a female donor with HTLV-1-associated myelopathy (HAM/TSP).

This clonotype came up many times. CDR3 residues: CASSLARGGYTEAFF. The CDR3 coding sequence is TGCGCCAGCAGCTTGGCCCGGGGAGGGTATACTGAAGCTTTCTTT. The rearrangement links TRBV5-1 to TRBJ1-1; D gene ambiguous. V lost 0 bases to trimming and J lost 5 bases, with 14 bases between them. Germline assignment: CDR1 SGHRS and CDR2 YFSETQ. This CDR3 is 15 amino acids long.

This clonotype came up many times. The rearrangement uses TRBV4-3 and TRBJ2-3; TRBD2 matches at 8 bases. V trimming: 0 bases; J trimming: 3 bases; junction bases outside the gene matches: 5. The CDR3 is made up of 16 amino acids. Germline CDR1 LGHNA, CDR2 YSLEER. CDR3 residues: CASSQDGAGGTDTQYF. CDR3 nucleotide sequence: TGCGCCAGCAGCCAAGATGGGGCGGGGGGTACAGATACGCAGTATTTT.